The 16 T cell receptor beta chains presented below share a single source sample, sequenced in a study of CD8 T cells in ankylosing spondylitis. MiXCR, applied by TCRdb to the 5' RACE reads, yields one record per CDR3 protein. The repertoire holds under 250,000 distinct CDR3 sequences, with under 30% as singletons. The sequenced sample was blood, either unsorted or a sorted T cell fraction (not recorded which). All receptors come from a male donor with ankylosing spondylitis or in good health (not recorded which).

This clonotype was found many times. The V call is TRBV20-1, the J call TRBJ2-5; TRBD2 might be the D (6 bases). Between the trimmed V and J ends, which lost 3 bases and 5 bases, there was a span of 19 bases. The germline CDR1 and CDR2 sequences are DFQATT and SNEGSKA (reference sequence). This CDR3 spans 15 amino acids. This CDR3 is CSASLAALGRETQYF. DNA of the CDR3: TGCAGTGCTAGTTTAGCGGCCCTTGGGAGGGAGACCCAGTACTTC.

The CDR3 nucleotides are TGCAGCCTTTCCGGGGGTTCCTACAATGAGCAGTTCTTC. It is translated as CSLSGGSYNEQFF. This chain connects TRBV29-1 to TRBJ2-1; possibly TRBD2 for D (6 bases). The germline V and J ends were trimmed by 8 bases and 1 base, with 12 bases remaining between them. The CDR3 extends over 13 amino acids. Germline V CDR1 and CDR2: SQVTM, ANQGSEA.

This clonotype occurred many times. The V call is TRBV7-3, the J call TRBJ1-1; no clear D. Trimming removed 2 bases from V and 1 base from J, with 5 bases in between. The CDR3 consists of 13 residues. Per the germline V gene, CDR1 is SGHTA and CDR2 is FQGTGA. The DNA for the CDR3 is TGTGCCAGCAGCTTACAGAGGAACACTGAAGCTTTCTTT. Translation gives CASSLQRNTEAFF.

This clonotype was recorded a few times. Here the CDR3 DNA reads TGTGCCAGCAGTTACACAGGGACCCGAAACAACAATGAGCAGTTCTTC. Translating gives CASSYTGTRNNNEQFF. The chain couples TRBV6-5 to TRBJ2-1; D is perhaps TRBD1 (6 bases). Looked up from germline, CDR1 is MNHEY and CDR2 is SVGAGI. V was shortened by 2 bases and J by 5 bases, with 16 bases between the two germline ends. This CDR3 has 16 amino acids.

Worth noting for this clonotype: A junction end diverges from the germline sequence, so it may reflect a read error. The gene calls are TRBV20-1 and TRBJ2-3, with 9 nucleotides matching TRBD1. CDR1 and CDR2 from the germline V gene are DFQATT and SNEGSKA (reference sequence). The CDR3 totals 15 residues. CDR3 in amino acids: CCARPTGTGTDTQYF. The CDR3 nucleotides are TGCTGTGCTAGACCAACCGGGACAGGGACAGATACGCAGTATTTT.

Comment on this clonotype: One base away lies a much larger clone, so this may be a sequencing read error. V and J are TRBV20-1 and TRBJ1-1; 7 nucleotides agree with TRBD1. CDR3 length: 13 amino acids. V shed 7 bases, J shed 3 bases, and the junction held 8 bases outside the gene matches. CDR1 DFQATT and CDR2 SNEGSKA come from the germline V gene (reference sequence). CDR3: CSEQQGRDTEAFF. CDR3 nucleotide sequence: TGCAGTGAGCAACAGGGGAGGGACACTGAAGCTTTCTTT.

The J gene is TRBJ2-1, the V gene TRBV9; D may be TRBD1 (5 bases). There are 15 residues in the CDR3. From germline, CDR1 is SGDLS and CDR2 YYNGEE. V dropped 0 bases and J dropped 8 bases, with 15 bases sitting between them. CDR3 nucleotides: TGTGCCAGCAGCGTAGCGAGCTTGGGGCCCCATGAGCAGTTCTTC. Residues: CASSVASLGPHEQFF.

This rearrangement joins TRBV20-1 to TRBJ2-3; 10 bases are a match to TRBD2. Germline V gene sequence: CDR1 DFQATT, CDR2 SNEGSKA (reference sequence). The CDR3 loop spans 13 amino acids. Losses at the gene ends were 5 bases for V and 4 bases for J; bases not matched to a gene: 3. CDR3 sequence reads: CSAEREGPDTQYF. The CDR3 DNA reads as TGCAGTGCTGAGCGGGAGGGCCCAGATACGCAGTATTTT.

The V gene is TRBV14, the J gene TRBJ2-1; 14 bases map to TRBD2. This CDR3 spans 20 amino acids. From germline, CDR1 is SGHDN and CDR2 FVKESK. The trim removed 4 bases at V and 4 bases at J, leaving 15 bases unmatched. The CDR3 protein is CASSPGLAGGQYKGYNEQFF. The CDR3 region has the DNA TGTGCCAGCAGCCCCGGACTAGCGGGAGGCCAATACAAGGGTTACAATGAGCAGTTCTTC.

This clonotype was seen many times. The chain links TRBV4-3 to TRBJ2-3, with TRBD2 matching 12 bases. The trim removed 1 base at V and 7 bases at J, leaving 12 bases unmatched. CDR3 length equals 18 residues. Germline CDR1 LGHNA, CDR2 YSLEER. DNA of the CDR3: TGCGCCAGCAGCCAAGTAGAGACTAGCGGGAGTCGTAAGCATACGCAGTATTTT. Translating it yields CASSQVETSGSRKHTQYF.

In this sample, this clonotype turned up many times. The chain links TRBV20-1 to TRBJ2-3; 10 positions match TRBD2. The V gene's germline CDR1 is DFQATT and CDR2 SNEGSKA (reference sequence). V was pared by 4 bases and J by 4 bases, with 5 bases of the junction left unmatched. CDR3 size: 14 residues. CDR3 sequence reads: CSATLAGVSDTQYF. CDR3 sequence (DNA): TGCAGTGCTACTCTAGCGGGAGTATCAGATACGCAGTATTTT.

This clonotype was counted many times. The CDR3 is CASNKDPSRETQYF. For the CDR3, the DNA is TGTGCCAGCAACAAGGACCCGTCACGAGAGACCCAGTACTTC. V usage is TRBV6-1 and J usage is TRBJ2-5, with unresolved D. Trimming removed 7 bases at V and 4 bases at J, with 16 bases between. This CDR3 contains 14 residues. Germline-derived CDR1 and CDR2 are MNHNS and SASEGT.

This clonotype was counted a few times. This chain uses TRBV5-1 with TRBJ2-3; no clear D gene. This CDR3 has 15 amino acids. Trimming cost V 0 bases and J 4 bases, with 12 bases left between them. Per germline, CDR1 SGHRS and CDR2 YFSETQ. For the CDR3, the DNA is TGCGCCAGCAGCTTGGAGGGCCGGATGGCAGATACGCAGTATTTT. Its protein product is CASSLEGRMADTQYF.

This clonotype was picked up many times. The V call is TRBV5-1, the J call TRBJ2-1; unclear D gene. This CDR3 contains 12 residues. Germline V gene lookup returns CDR1 SGHRS and CDR2 YFSETQ. Trimming stripped 1 base from V and 9 bases from J, with 8 bases between. The CDR3: CASSLIMGEQFF. The CDR3 coding sequence is TGCGCCAGCAGCTTGATCATGGGTGAGCAGTTCTTC.

V gene TRBV20-1 combines with J gene TRBJ2-7, with 8 bases identical to TRBD2. Germline V gene data show CDR1 as DFQATT and CDR2 as SNEGSKA (reference sequence). The CDR3 loop spans 15 amino acids. J was trimmed by 2 bases and V by 1 base; bases with no gene match: 7. The CDR3 nucleotides read TGCAGTGCTAGAGGGATAGCGGGGTCAGCCTACGAGCAGTACTTC. It encodes CSARGIAGSAYEQYF.

This clonotype was seen a few times. V gene TRBV28 combines with J gene TRBJ1-2; D is unresolved. V lost 5 bases and J 7 bases, leaving 14 bases between the germline ends. The CDR3 length is 13 residues. Germline CDR1 reads MDHEN; CDR2 reads SYDVKM. CDR3 sequence: CASSPHGGGGYTF. The CDR3 DNA reads as TGTGCCAGCAGTCCACACGGAGGCGGTGGCTACACCTTC.